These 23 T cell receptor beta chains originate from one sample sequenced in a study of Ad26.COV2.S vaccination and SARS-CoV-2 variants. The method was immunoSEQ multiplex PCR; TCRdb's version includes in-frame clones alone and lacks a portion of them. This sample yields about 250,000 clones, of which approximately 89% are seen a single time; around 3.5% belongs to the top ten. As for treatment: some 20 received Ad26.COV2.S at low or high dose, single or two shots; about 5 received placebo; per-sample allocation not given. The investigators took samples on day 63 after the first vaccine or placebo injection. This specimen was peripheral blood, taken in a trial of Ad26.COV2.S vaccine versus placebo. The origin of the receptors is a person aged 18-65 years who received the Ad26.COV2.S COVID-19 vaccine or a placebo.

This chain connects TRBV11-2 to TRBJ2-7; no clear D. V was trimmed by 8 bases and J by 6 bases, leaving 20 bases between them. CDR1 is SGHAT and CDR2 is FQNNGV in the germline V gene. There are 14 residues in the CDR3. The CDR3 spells CASGLLGLRSEQYF. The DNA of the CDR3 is TGTGCCAGCGGCCTTCTTGGGCTCAGAAGCGAGCAGTACTTC.

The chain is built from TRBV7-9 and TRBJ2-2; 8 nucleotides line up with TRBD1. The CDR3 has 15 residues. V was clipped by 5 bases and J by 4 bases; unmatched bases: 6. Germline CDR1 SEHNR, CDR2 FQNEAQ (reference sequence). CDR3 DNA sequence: TGTGCCAGCAGCCGGAGACAGGGGCCCACCGGGGAGCTGTTTTTT. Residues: CASSRRQGPTGELFF.

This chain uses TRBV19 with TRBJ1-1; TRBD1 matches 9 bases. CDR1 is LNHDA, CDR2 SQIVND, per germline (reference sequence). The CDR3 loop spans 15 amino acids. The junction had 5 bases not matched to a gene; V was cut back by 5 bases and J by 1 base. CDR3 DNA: TGTGCCAGTAGTTCACAGGGGGCGCAGAACACTGAAGCTTTCTTT. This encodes CASSSQGAQNTEAFF.

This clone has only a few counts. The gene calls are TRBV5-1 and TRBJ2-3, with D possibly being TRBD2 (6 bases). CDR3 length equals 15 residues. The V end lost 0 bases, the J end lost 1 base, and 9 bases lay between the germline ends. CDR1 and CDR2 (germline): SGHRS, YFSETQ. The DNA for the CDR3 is TGCGCCAGCAGCTTGGTGGAGGGCGGCACAGATACGCAGTATTTT. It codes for CASSLVEGGTDTQYF.

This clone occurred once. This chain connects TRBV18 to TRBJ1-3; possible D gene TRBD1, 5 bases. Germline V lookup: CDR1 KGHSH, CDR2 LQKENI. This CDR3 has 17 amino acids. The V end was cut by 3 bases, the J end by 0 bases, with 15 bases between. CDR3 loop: CASSPGRRGTSGNTIYF. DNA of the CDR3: TGTGCCAGCTCACCGGGACGGCGGGGGACCTCTGGAAACACCATATATTTT.

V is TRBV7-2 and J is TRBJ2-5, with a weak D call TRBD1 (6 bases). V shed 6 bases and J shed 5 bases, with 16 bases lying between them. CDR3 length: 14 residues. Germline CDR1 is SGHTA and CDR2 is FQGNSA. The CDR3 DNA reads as TGTGCCAGCAGTTTGGGGGCCGGATCGGAGACCCAGTACTTC. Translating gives CASSLGAGSETQYF.

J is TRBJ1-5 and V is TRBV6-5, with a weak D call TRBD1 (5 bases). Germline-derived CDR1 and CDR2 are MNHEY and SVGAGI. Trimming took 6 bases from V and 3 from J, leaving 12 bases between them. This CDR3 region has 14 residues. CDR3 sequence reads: CASRDTSVNQPQHF. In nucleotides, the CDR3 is TGTGCCAGCAGGGACACCTCCGTCAATCAGCCCCAGCATTTT.

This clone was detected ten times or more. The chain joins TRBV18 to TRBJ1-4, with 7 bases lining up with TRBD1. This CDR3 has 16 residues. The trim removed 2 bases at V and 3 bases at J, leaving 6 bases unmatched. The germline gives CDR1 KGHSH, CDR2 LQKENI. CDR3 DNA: TGTGCCAGCTCACCAACGCAGGGGGGAGCTAATGAAAAACTGTTTTTT. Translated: CASSPTQGGANEKLFF.

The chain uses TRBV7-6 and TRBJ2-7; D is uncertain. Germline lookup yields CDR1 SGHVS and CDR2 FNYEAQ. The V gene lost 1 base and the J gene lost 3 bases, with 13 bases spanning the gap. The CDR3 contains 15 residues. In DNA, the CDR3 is TGTGCCAGCAGCTTAGAGATAGGCCACCACTACGAGCAGTACTTC. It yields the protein CASSLEIGHHYEQYF.

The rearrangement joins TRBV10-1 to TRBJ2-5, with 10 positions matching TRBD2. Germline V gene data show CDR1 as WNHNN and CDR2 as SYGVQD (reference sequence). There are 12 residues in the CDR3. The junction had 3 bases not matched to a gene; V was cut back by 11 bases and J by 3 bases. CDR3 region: CADGLAEETQYF. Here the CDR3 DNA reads TGCGCCGACGGACTAGCGGAAGAGACCCAGTACTTC.

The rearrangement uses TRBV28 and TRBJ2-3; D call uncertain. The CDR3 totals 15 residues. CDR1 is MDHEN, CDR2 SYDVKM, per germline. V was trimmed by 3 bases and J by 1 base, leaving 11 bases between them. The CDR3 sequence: CASSFAGRGTDTQYF. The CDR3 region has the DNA TGTGCCAGCAGTTTCGCAGGACGAGGCACAGATACGCAGTATTTT.

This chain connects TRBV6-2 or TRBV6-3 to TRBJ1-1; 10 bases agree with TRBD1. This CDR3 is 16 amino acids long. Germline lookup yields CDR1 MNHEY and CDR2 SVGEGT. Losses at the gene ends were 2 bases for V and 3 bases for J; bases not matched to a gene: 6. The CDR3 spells CASSYLLGTGDTEAFF. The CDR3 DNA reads TGTGCCAGCAGTTACCTACTTGGGACAGGGGACACTGAAGCTTTCTTT.

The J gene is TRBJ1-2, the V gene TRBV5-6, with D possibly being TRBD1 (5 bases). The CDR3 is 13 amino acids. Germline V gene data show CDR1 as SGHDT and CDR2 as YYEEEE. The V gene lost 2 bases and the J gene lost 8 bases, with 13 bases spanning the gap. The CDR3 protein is CASSFGARGGYTF. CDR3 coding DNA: TGTGCCAGCAGCTTTGGGGCAAGAGGGGGCTACACCTTC.

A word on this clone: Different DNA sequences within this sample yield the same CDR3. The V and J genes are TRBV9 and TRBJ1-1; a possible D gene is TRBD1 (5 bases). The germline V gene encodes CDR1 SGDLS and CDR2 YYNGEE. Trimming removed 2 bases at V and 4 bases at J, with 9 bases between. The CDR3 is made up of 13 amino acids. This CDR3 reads CASSVGDGTEAFF. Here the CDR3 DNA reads TGTGCCAGCAGCGTTGGGGACGGCACTGAAGCTTTCTTT.

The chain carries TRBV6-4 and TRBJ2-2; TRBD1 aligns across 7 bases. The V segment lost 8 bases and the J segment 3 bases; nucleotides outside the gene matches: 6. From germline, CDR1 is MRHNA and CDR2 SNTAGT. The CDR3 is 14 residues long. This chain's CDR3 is CASSTGLDTGELFF. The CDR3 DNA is TGTGCCAGCTCGACAGGGTTGGACACCGGGGAGCTGTTTTTT.

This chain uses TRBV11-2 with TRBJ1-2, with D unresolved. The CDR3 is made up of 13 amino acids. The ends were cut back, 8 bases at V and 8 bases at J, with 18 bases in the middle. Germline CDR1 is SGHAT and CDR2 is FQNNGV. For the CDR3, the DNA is TGTGCCAGCGGTTCCCTCCAGCGGGTGGGCTACACCTTC. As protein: CASGSLQRVGYTF.

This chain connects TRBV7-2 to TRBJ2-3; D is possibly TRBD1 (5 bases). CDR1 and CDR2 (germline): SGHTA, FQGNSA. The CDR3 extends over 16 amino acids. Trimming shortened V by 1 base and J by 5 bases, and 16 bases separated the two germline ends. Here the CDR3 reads CASSLGGGTGRDTQYF. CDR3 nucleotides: TGTGCCAGCAGCTTAGGCGGTGGAACAGGCAGAGATACGCAGTATTTT.

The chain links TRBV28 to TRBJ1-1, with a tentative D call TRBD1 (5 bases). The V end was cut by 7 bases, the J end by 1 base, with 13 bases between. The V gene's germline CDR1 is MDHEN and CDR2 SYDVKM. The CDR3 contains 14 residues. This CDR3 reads CASMDGGANTEAFF. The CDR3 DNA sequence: TGTGCCAGCATGGACGGCGGGGCGAACACTGAAGCTTTCTTT.

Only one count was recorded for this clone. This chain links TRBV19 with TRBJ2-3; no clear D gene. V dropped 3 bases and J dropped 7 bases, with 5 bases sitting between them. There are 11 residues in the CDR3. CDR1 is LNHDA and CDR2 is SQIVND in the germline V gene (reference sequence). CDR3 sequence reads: CASSMENTQYF. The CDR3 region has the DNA TGTGCCAGTAGTATGGAGAATACGCAGTATTTT. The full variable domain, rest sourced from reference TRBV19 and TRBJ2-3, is DGGITQSPKYLFRKEGQNVTLSCEQNLNHDAMYWYRQDPGQGLRLIYYSQIVNDFQKGDIAEGYSVSREKKESFPLTVTSAQKNPTAFYLCASSMENTQYFGPGTRLTVL.

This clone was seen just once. CDR3 nucleotide sequence: TGCGCCAGCAGTCAATGGCTGTATGGACAGGGATATCAGCCCCAGCATTTT. This encodes CASSQWLYGQGYQPQHF. The chain uses TRBV23-1 and TRBJ1-5; TRBD1 agrees at 8 bases. TRBV23-1 is noted as an ORF with a role that remains uncertain. This CDR3 comprises 17 residues. Losses at the gene ends were 1 base for V and 5 bases for J; bases not matched to a gene: 10.

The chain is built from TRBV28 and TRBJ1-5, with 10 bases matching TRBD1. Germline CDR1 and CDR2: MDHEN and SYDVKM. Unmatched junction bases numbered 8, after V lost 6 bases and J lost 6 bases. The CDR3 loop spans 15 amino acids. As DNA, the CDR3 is TGTGCCAGCAGCTCTAGGACAGGGGGGTTTCAGCCCCAGCATTTT. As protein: CASSSRTGGFQPQHF. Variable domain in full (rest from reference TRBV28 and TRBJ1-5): DVKVTQSSRYLVKRTGEKVFLECVQDMDHENMFWYRQDPGLGLRLIYFSYDVKMKEKGDIPEGYSVSREKKERFSLILESASTNQTSMYLCASSSRTGGFQPQHFGDGTRLSIL.

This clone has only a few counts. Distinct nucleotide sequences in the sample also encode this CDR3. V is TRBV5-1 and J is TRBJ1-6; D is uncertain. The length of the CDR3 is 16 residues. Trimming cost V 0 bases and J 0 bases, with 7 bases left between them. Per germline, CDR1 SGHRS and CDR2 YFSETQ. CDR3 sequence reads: CASSLGRNSYNSPLHF. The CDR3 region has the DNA TGCGCCAGCAGCTTGGGGCGAAACTCCTATAATTCACCCCTCCACTTT.

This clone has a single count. CDR3 loop: CASSEDRVAYNEQFF. In DNA, the CDR3 is TGTGCCAGCAGTGAAGACAGGGTTGCCTACAATGAGCAGTTCTTC. The chain is built from TRBV6-1 and TRBJ2-1, with a tentative D call TRBD1 (6 bases). This CDR3 has 15 amino acids. Germline V lookup: CDR1 MNHNS, CDR2 SASEGT. V shed 1 base and J shed 2 bases, with 9 bases lying between them.